The entry below gives a single T cell receptor beta chain sequence along with its context. The antigen it recognizes is unknown. Per-nucleotide qualities are absent, and no much larger clonotype sits a single base away. After approximately 11 days of culture, CD4+ T cells were isolated with the EasySep CD4+ T cell isolation kit. Convalescent patients had PCR-confirmed SARS-CoV-2 infection between March and December 2020, before Alpha, Beta and Delta variants emerged in the United States. Participants received two doses of either the BNT162b2 or the mRNA-1273 mRNA SARS-CoV-2 vaccine. On days 3 and 7, half of the culture medium was replaced with fresh IL-2-containing medium. Each peptide stimulation condition was cultured in triplicate wells unless otherwise noted. PBMC were separated from whole blood using Ficoll-Paque Plus gradient centrifugation and were then either cryopreserved at -140C or used fresh. The QIAamp micro DNA kit was used to extract genomic DNA from the cultured CD4+ T cells.

The junction shows trimming of 5 bases on V and 1 base on J, plus 5 bases between the germline ends. The CDR3 goes from the cysteine to the phenylalanine over 11 residues. The sequence is cut down to CDR3 DNA, 33 bases in frame from base 1. Per the germline V gene (reference sequence), GTSNPN is the CDR1 and SVGIG is the CDR2. Library method: the immunoSEQ multiplex PCR assay. DNA from the cultured, isolated CD4+ T cells was subjected to TCR beta CDR3 sequencing. The published analysis was carried out like this. The analysis removed non-productive TCR sequences, trimmed reads to the CDR3 region, and retained only CDR3s that were 7 or more amino acids long. Antigen-specific clonotypes were identified using the MANAFEST web app by comparison of expansion in peptide wells against reference cultures. For clones to be considered positive, expansion at FDR<0.05 versus reference and all other wells, an odds ratio above 5, and a frequency above 0.1% in two replicate wells were required. Clonotypes significantly expanded in SARS-CoV-2 spike wells and in at least one common cold coronavirus spike condition were defined as cross-reactive. CDR3 similarity was assessed by Levenshtein distance using the stringdist R package, and unrooted trees were constructed with ape in R 3.6.1. Held by TCRdb, this immuneACCESS table contains in-frame sequences only and omits some clones. Under half of the omission traces to an unresolved V gene where checked; the cause of the rest is unknown. That table furnishes V, J and clone size, whereas the DNA furnished D and trimming. For this sample there are 40,000 to 45,000 clones; 76% appear just once. The ten largest clones add up to roughly 3.5% of the sample.

The sample belongs to a study of vaccination effects on CD4 cells after COVID-19 (dated by TCRdb to the early 2020s). About the full investigation: In the ViraFEST assay, PBMC were stimulated with viral peptide pools, and antigen-specific CD4+ T cell clonotypes were then identified by expansion using TCR sequencing. Three convalescent patients were sampled early (day +14) and late (day +241, +227, +161 respectively) after vaccination. Post-vaccine samples across the study were collected a median of 72 days after the second dose, with a range of 14 to 241. A total of ten to eleven COVID-19 convalescent patients and a handful of SARS-CoV-2-naive healthy vaccine recipients were included in the full study. Some 2 million PBMC per well were cultured in IMDM with roughly 5% human AB serum, roughly 10 IU/ml IL-2 and gentamicin, plus 10 ug/ml peptides. The study compared SARS-CoV-2 spike-specific CD4+ TCR repertoires before and after mRNA vaccination in COVID-19 convalescent patients and infection-naive vaccine recipients. The Oncomine TCR Beta short-read assay on an Illumina iSeq 100 was used to sequence cultures from other donors in the study.

What the authors observed across the whole study: Among convalescent patients, the spike-reactive repertoire after vaccination was made up mainly of new vaccine-induced clones that were largely distinct from the clones induced by infection. The study was limited by a small number of convalescent patients, and early post-infection timepoints were lacking. At late post-vaccination timepoints, both infection-induced and vaccine-induced clones showed marked clonal contraction, consistent with waning T cell responses.

The V and J segments used are TRBV30 and TRBJ1-2, with an unclear D gene assignment. The clonotype comes from a human donor who had a prior SARS-CoV-2 infection. The specimen was CD4+ T cells from PBMCs cultured without peptide, collected after COVID-19 vaccination. At the DNA level, the sequence is TGTGCCTGGGGGGTTAACTATGGCTACACCTTC. It translates to CAWGVNYGYTF.